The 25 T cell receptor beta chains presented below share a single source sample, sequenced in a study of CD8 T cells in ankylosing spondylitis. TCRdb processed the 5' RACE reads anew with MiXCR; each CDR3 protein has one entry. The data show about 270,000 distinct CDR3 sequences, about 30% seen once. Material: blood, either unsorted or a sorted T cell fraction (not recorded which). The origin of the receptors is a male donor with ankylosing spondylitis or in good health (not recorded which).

The CDR3 region has the DNA TGTGCCAGCAGCTTAGGCCTCGGGGGTGTGAACACTGAAGCTTTCTTT. The encoded protein is CASSLGLGGVNTEAFF. V and J are TRBV13 and TRBJ1-1; tentative D call: TRBD1 (5 bases). CDR1 is PRHDT and CDR2 is FYEKMQ in the germline V gene (reference sequence). Trimming left V 0 bases short and J 0 bases short, with 11 bases between. The CDR3 runs to 16 residues.

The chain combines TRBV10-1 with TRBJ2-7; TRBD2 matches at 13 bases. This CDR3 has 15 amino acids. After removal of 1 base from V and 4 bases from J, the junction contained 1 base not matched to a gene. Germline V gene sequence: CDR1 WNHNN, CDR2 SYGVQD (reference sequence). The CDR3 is CASSEWTSGGYEQYF. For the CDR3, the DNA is TGCGCCAGCAGTGAGTGGACTAGCGGGGGATACGAGCAGTACTTC.

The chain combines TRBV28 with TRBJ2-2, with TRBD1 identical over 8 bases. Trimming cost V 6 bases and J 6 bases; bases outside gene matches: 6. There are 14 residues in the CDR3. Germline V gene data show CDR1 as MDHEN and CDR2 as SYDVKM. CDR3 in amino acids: CASSPRGQAGELFF. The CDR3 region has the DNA TGTGCCAGCAGCCCCAGGGGGCAGGCCGGGGAGCTGTTTTTT.

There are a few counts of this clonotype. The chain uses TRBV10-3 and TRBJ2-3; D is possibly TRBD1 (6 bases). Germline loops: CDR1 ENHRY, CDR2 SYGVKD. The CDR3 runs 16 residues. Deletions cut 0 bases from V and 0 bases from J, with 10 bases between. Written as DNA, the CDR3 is TGTGCCATCAGTGAGTCGTGGCAGGGGAGCACAGATACGCAGTATTTT. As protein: CAISESWQGSTDTQYF.

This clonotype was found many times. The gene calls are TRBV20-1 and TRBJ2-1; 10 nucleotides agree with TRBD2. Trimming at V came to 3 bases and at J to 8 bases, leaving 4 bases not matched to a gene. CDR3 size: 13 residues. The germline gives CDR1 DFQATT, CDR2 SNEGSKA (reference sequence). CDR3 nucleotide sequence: TGCAGTGCTAGGGGACTAGCGACCGATGAGCAGTTCTTC. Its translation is CSARGLATDEQFF.

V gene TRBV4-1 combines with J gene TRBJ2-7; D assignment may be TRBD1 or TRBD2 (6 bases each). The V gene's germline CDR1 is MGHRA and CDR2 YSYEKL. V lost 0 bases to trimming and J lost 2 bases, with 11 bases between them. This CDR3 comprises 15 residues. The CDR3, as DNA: TGCGCCAGCAGCCAAGATCTGGAGGGGGCCTACGAGCAGTACTTC. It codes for CASSQDLEGAYEQYF.

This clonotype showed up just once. CDR3 residues: CASSLRTENNEQFF. In DNA form, the CDR3 reads TGTGCCAGCAGCCTAAGGACAGAAAACAATGAGCAGTTCTTC. The chain links TRBV9 to TRBJ2-1; D may be TRBD1 (6 bases). Trimming pared 4 bases from V and 5 bases from J, leaving 13 bases between. The CDR3 sequence is 14 residues long. From germline, CDR1 is SGDLS and CDR2 YYNGEE.

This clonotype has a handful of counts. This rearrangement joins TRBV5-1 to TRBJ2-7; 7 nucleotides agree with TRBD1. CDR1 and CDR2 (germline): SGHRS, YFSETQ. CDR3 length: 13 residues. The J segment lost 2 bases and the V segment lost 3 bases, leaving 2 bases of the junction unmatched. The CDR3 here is CASSSQGAYEQYF. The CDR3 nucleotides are TGCGCCAGCAGCTCGCAGGGGGCCTACGAGCAGTACTTC. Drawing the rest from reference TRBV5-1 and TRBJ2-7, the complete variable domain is KAGVTQTPRYLIKTRGQQVTLSCSPISGHRSVSWYQQTPGQGLQFLFEYFSETQRNKGNFPGRFSGRQFSNSRSEMNVSTLELGDSALYLCASSSQGAYEQYFGPGTRLTVT.

The DNA for the CDR3 is TGCGGCAAACTAGCGGCAGATACGCAGTATTTT. Its protein product is CGKLAADTQYF. V usage is TRBV20-1 and J usage is TRBJ2-3, with 8 bases aligning to TRBD2. This CDR3 has 11 residues. Germline V gene data show CDR1 as DFQATT and CDR2 as SNEGSKA (reference sequence).

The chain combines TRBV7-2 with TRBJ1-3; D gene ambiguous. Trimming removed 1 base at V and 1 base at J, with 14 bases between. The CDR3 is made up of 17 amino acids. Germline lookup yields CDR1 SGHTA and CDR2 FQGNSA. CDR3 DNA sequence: TGTGCCAGCAGCTTAGGTCCAGCGTTCCCTTCTGGAAACACCATATATTTT. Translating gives CASSLGPAFPSGNTIYF. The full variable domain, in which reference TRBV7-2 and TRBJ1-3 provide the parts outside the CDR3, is GAGVSQSPSNKVTEKGKDVELRCDPISGHTALYWYRQSLGQGLEFLIYFQGNSAPDKSGLPSDRFSAERTGGSVSTLTIQRTQQEDSAVYLCASSLGPAFPSGNTIYFGEGSWLTVV.

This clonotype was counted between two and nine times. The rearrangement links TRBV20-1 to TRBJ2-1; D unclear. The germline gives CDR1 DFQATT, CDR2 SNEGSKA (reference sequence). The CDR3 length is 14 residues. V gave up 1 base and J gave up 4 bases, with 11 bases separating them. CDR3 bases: TGCAGTGCTAGAGGGGTAGCACTGTACAATGAGCAGTTCTTC. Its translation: CSARGVALYNEQFF.

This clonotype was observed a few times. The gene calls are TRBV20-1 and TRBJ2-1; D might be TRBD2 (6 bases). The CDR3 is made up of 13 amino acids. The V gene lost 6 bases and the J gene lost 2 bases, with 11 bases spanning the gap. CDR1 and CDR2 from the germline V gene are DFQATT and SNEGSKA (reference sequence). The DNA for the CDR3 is TGCAGTGCCCTGACTAGACCCTACAATGAGCAGTTCTTC. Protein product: CSALTRPYNEQFF.

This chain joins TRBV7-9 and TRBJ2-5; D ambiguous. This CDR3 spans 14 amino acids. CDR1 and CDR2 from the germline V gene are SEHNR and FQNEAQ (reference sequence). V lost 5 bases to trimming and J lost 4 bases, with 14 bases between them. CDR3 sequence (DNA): TGTGCCAGCAGCCCACCCGCGAGATTAGAGACCCAGTACTTC. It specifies CASSPPARLETQYF.

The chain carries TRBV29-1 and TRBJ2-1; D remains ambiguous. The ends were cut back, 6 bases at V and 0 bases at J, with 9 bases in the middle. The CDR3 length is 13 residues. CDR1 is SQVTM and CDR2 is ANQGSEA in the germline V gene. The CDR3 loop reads CSVVLSSYNEQFF. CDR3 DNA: TGCAGCGTGGTACTGAGCTCCTACAATGAGCAGTTCTTC.

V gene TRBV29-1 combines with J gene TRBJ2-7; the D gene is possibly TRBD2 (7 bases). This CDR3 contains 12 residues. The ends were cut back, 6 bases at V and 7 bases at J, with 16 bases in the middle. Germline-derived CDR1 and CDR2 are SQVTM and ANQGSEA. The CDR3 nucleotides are TGCAGCGTCTACCAAGGGGGGGGGGAGCAGTACTTC. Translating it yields CSVYQGGGEQYF.

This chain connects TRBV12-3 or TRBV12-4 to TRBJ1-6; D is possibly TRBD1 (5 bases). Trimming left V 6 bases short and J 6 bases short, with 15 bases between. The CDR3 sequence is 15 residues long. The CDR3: CASRWDGATNSPLHF. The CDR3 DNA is TGTGCCAGCAGGTGGGACGGCGCCACTAATTCACCCCTCCACTTT.

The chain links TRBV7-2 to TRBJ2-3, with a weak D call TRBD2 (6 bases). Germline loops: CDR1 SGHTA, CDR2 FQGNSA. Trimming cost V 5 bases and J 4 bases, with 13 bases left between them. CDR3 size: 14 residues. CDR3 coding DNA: TGTGCCAGCAGCCGGGAGTCGGGGGCAGATACGCAGTATTTT. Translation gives CASSRESGADTQYF. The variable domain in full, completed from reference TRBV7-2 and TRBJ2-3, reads GAGVSQSPSNKVTEKGKDVELRCDPISGHTALYWYRQSLGQGLEFLIYFQGNSAPDKSGLPSDRFSAERTGGSVSTLTIQRTQQEDSAVYLCASSRESGADTQYFGPGTRLTVL.

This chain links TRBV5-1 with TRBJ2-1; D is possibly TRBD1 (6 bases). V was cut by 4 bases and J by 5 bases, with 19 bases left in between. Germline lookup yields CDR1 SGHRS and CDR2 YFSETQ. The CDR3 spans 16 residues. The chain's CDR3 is CASSGPGRGGNNEQFF. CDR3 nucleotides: TGCGCCAGCAGCGGACCGGGACGTGGGGGCAACAATGAGCAGTTCTTC.

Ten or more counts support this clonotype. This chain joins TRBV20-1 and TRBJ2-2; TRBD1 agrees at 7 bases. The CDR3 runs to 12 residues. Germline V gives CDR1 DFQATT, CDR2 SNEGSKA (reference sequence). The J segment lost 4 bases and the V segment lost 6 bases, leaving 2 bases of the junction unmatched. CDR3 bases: TGCAGTGCCGACAGGGCCACCGGGGAGCTGTTTTTT. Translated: CSADRATGELFF.

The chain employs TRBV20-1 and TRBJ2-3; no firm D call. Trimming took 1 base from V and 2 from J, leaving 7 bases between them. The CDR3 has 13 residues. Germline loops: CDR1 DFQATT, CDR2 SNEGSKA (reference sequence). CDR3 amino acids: CSARADPTDTQYF. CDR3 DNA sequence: TGCAGTGCTAGAGCGGACCCCACAGATACGCAGTATTTT.

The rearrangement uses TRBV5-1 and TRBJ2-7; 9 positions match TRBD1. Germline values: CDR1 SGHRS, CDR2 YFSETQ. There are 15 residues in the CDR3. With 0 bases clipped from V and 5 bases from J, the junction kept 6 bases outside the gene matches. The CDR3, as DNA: TGCGCCAGCAGCTTGGCGGACAGGGGCTTCGACGAGCAGTACTTC. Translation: CASSLADRGFDEQYF.

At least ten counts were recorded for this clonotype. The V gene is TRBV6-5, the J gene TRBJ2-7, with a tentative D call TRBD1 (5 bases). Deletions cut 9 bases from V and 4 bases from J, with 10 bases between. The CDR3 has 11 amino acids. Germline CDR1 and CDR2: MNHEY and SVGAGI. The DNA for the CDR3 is TGTGCCAGTAAAGGGGCGTACGAGCAGTACTTC. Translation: CASKGAYEQYF.

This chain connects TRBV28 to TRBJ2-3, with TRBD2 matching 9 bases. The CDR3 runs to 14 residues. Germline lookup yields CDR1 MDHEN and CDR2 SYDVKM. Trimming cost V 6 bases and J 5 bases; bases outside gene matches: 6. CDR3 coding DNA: TGTGCCAGCAGCGGCGGGGGGGCCGAAGATACGCAGTATTTT. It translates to CASSGGGAEDTQYF. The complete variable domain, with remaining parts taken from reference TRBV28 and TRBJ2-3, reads DVKVTQSSRYLVKRTGEKVFLECVQDMDHENMFWYRQDPGLGLRLIYFSYDVKMKEKGDIPEGYSVSREKKERFSLILESASTNQTSMYLCASSGGGAEDTQYFGPGTRLTVL.

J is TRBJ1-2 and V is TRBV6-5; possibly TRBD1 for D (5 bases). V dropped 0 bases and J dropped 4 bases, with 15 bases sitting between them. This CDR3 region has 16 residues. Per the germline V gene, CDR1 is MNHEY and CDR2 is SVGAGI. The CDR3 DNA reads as TGTGCCAGCAGTTACTCAAGGTCTGGGACGGTCTATGGCTACACCTTC. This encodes CASSYSRSGTVYGYTF.

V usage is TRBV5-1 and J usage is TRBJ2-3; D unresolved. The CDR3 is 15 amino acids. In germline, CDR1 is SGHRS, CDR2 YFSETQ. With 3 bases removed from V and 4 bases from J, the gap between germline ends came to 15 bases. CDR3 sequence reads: CASSSGPKRADTQYF. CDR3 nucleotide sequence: TGCGCCAGCAGCTCTGGACCCAAACGAGCAGATACGCAGTATTTT.